The 31 T cell receptor beta chains below were found in one sample sequenced in a study of cytomegalovirus exposure and HLA in healthy donors. Only in-frame clones appear in the TCRdb table, and some are missing; sequencing was by immunoSEQ multiplex PCR. The table includes 130,000 or so clones, roughly 89% detected once. The sequencing input was PBMCs. The receptor set was obtained from a young man in good health and CMV-seronegative.

V gene TRBV5-4 combines with J gene TRBJ2-7; weak D call: TRBD1 (6 bases). V was clipped by 1 base and J by 2 bases, with 19 bases between them. Germline V gives CDR1 SGHNT, CDR2 YYREEE (reference sequence). The CDR3 length is 17 residues. CDR3: CASSLLPPKDRTYEQYF. CDR3 bases: TGTGCCAGCAGCTTGTTGCCCCCTAAGGACAGAACCTACGAGCAGTACTTC.

The J gene is TRBJ1-2, the V gene TRBV28, with 7 positions matching TRBD1. Trimming cost V 3 bases and J 1 base; bases outside gene matches: 2. CDR1 is MDHEN, CDR2 SYDVKM, per germline. This CDR3 spans 14 amino acids. CDR3 residues: CASSFWDSNYGYTF. CDR3 sequence (DNA): TGTGCCAGCAGTTTCTGGGACAGTAACTATGGCTACACCTTC.

CDR3 sequence: CASSKDRARRFF. The CDR3 DNA reads TGTGCCAGCAGCAAAGACAGAGCTCGCCGGTTCTTC. The V gene is TRBV21-1, the J gene TRBJ2-1; the table's D call TRBD1 went unverified against the DNA. TRBV21-1 is assigned pseudogene status. This CDR3 contains 12 residues.

The CDR3 here is CASSAYISGGRSLEETQYF. The DNA of the CDR3 is TGTGCCAGCAGTGCCTATATATCCGGGGGACGCTCCTTGGAGGAGACCCAGTACTTC. V usage is TRBV27 and J usage is TRBJ2-5, with D tentatively TRBD2 (6 bases). Germline V CDR1 and CDR2: MNHEY, SMNVEV (reference sequence). Trimming cost V 5 bases and J 5 bases, with 30 bases left between them. The CDR3 loop spans 19 amino acids.

V and J are TRBV4-1 and TRBJ2-7; possibly TRBD1 for D (5 bases). Trimming took 1 base from V and 2 from J, leaving 9 bases between them. The CDR3 sequence is 14 residues long. CDR1 MGHRA and CDR2 YSYEKL come from the germline V gene. CDR3 amino acids: CASSQAGRAYEQYF. DNA for the CDR3: TGCGCCAGCAGCCAAGCAGGCAGGGCCTACGAGCAGTACTTC.

This clone was seen only once. The V and J genes are TRBV5-4 and TRBJ2-7; 9 bases fit TRBD1. There are 14 residues in the CDR3. V was clipped by 4 bases and J by 5 bases; unmatched bases: 7. Germline CDR1 reads SGHNT; CDR2 reads YYREEE (reference sequence). CDR3 nucleotide sequence: TGTGCCAGCAGCATCGGACAGGGGCGGGACGAGCAGTACTTC. This encodes CASSIGQGRDEQYF.

V and J are TRBV7-2 and TRBJ1-1; TRBD1 is a possible D gene (5 bases). Germline V lookup: CDR1 SGHTA, CDR2 FQGNSA. This CDR3 has 16 residues. V gave up 2 bases and J gave up 0 bases, with 13 bases separating them. The DNA of the CDR3 is TGTGCCAGCAGCTTACTCTACGGGGGTATGAACACTGAAGCTTTCTTT. Translation gives CASSLLYGGMNTEAFF.

This clone was counted once. The gene calls are TRBV29-1 and TRBJ1-2; 7 bases align to TRBD1. Germline V CDR1 and CDR2: SQVTM, ANQGSEA. This CDR3 has 13 residues. V trimming: 6 bases; J trimming: 2 bases; junction bases outside the gene matches: 6. The CDR3 reads CSVERQGNYGYTF. CDR3 sequence (DNA): TGCAGCGTGGAACGACAGGGAAACTATGGCTACACCTTC. The full variable domain, with the rest looked up from reference TRBV29-1 and TRBJ1-2, is SAVISQKPSRDICQRGTSLTIQCQVDSQVTMMFWYRQQPGQSLTLIATANQGSEATYESGFVIDKFPISRPNLTFSTLTVSNMSPEDSSIYLCSVERQGNYGYTFGSGTRLTVV.

V is TRBV19 and J is TRBJ2-1; 8 bases agree with TRBD2. Germline CDR1 LNHDA, CDR2 SQIVND (reference sequence). The CDR3 runs to 18 residues. The trim removed 4 bases at V and 7 bases at J, leaving 18 bases unmatched. The CDR3 DNA is TGTGCCAGTAGTACCCCGCTTTTGTCGCGGGGGGTATGGAATGAGCAGTTCTTC. Translating gives CASSTPLLSRGVWNEQFF. The full variable domain, rest sourced from reference TRBV19 and TRBJ2-1, is DGGITQSPKYLFRKEGQNVTLSCEQNLNHDAMYWYRQDPGQGLRLIYYSQIVNDFQKGDIAEGYSVSREKKESFPLTVTSAQKNPTAFYLCASSTPLLSRGVWNEQFFGPGTRLTVL.

The chain recombines TRBV28 with TRBJ1-6; D may be TRBD1 (5 bases). The CDR3 has 13 amino acids. The V end was cut by 3 bases, the J end by 6 bases, with 6 bases between. Germline CDR1 is MDHEN and CDR2 is SYDVKM. The CDR3 coding sequence is TGTGCCAGCAGTTTGACAGTTAATTCACCCCTCCACTTT. Translation: CASSLTVNSPLHF.

The V gene is TRBV28, the J gene TRBJ1-5; 10 bases match TRBD1. From germline, CDR1 is MDHEN and CDR2 SYDVKM. This CDR3 contains 16 residues. J lost 7 bases, V lost 6 bases, and 12 bases had no gene match. CDR3 bases: TGTGCCAGCAGCCCCCGGGACAGGGGATTCAGCCAGCCCCAGCATTTT. The encoded protein is CASSPRDRGFSQPQHF. Using reference TRBV28 and TRBJ1-5 for the parts outside the CDR3, the full variable domain is DVKVTQSSRYLVKRTGEKVFLECVQDMDHENMFWYRQDPGLGLRLIYFSYDVKMKEKGDIPEGYSVSREKKERFSLILESASTNQTSMYLCASSPRDRGFSQPQHFGDGTRLSIL.

This clone was detected a few times. This rearrangement joins TRBV2 to TRBJ2-7, with 7 bases aligning to TRBD1. This CDR3 spans 14 amino acids. The junction had 7 bases not matched to a gene; V was cut back by 8 bases and J by 0 bases. Germline V CDR1 and CDR2: SNHLY, FYNNEI. The CDR3 DNA reads TGTGCCAGCCTCGACAGGGCCTCCTCCTACGAGCAGTACTTC. It is translated as CASLDRASSYEQYF.

V and J are TRBV7-6 and TRBJ2-7; possible D gene TRBD1, 7 bases. Between the trimmed V and J ends, which lost 5 bases and 11 bases, there was a span of 19 bases. The CDR3 sequence is 13 residues long. Germline lookup yields CDR1 SGHVS and CDR2 FNYEAQ. CDR3 in amino acids: CASSPESGGIKYF. CDR3 DNA sequence: TGTGCCAGCAGCCCTGAGTCAGGGGGGATTAAGTACTTC.

The chain combines TRBV5-1 with TRBJ2-5, with D hard to call. The CDR3 totals 14 residues. Germline V gene sequence: CDR1 SGHRS, CDR2 YFSETQ. Deletions cut 2 bases from V and 1 base from J, with 9 bases between. The CDR3 here is CASSFTIIQETQYF. DNA for the CDR3: TGCGCCAGCAGCTTCACAATAATCCAAGAGACCCAGTACTTC.

This chain links TRBV6-5 with TRBJ2-1, with TRBD1 matching 7 bases. The CDR3 runs to 16 residues. The germline gives CDR1 MNHEY, CDR2 SVGAGI. V lost 2 bases, J lost 7 bases, and 11 bases stayed unmatched. The CDR3 loop reads CASSYGGLSRGNEQFF. CDR3 nucleotides: TGTGCCAGCAGTTACGGTGGCTTATCCAGGGGGAATGAGCAGTTCTTC.

The chain employs TRBV6-4 and TRBJ1-1; D remains ambiguous. The V and J ends lost 8 bases and 1 base respectively, with 14 bases between them. This CDR3 contains 14 residues. CDR1 is MRHNA, CDR2 SNTAGT, per germline. The CDR3 nucleotides read TGTGCCAGCCTCGCGGCAGTAACGAACACTGAAGCTTTCTTT. It codes for CASLAAVTNTEAFF.

The V call is TRBV18, the J call TRBJ1-1; 9 bases fit TRBD1. After removal of 5 bases from V and 5 bases from J, the junction contained 15 bases not matched to a gene. This CDR3 contains 17 residues. Germline V CDR1 and CDR2: KGHSH, LQKENI. The CDR3 nucleotides read TGTGCCAGCTCAGCATTCGGGACAGGGCGGGTGTTTACTGAAGCTTTCTTT. It specifies CASSAFGTGRVFTEAFF.

V and J are TRBV5-1 and TRBJ2-3; a weak D match, TRBD2 (5 bases). The germline V and J ends were trimmed by 0 bases and 3 bases, with 11 bases remaining between them. Germline V lookup: CDR1 SGHRS, CDR2 YFSETQ. CDR3 size: 15 residues. Here the CDR3 reads CASSLGGMGTDTQYF. The CDR3 DNA is TGCGCCAGCAGCTTGGGAGGGATGGGGACAGATACGCAGTATTTT.

This chain links TRBV11-3 with TRBJ2-1; D may be TRBD1 (6 bases). The CDR3 spans 14 residues. Germline-derived CDR1 and CDR2 are SGHNT and YENEEA. V was trimmed by 4 bases and J by 9 bases, leaving 16 bases between them. CDR3 sequence (DNA): TGTGCCAGCAGCTCCCTATACACAGGGAGTGAGCAGTTCTTC. Residues: CASSSLYTGSEQFF.

This clone was seen only once. The chain recombines TRBV10-3 with TRBJ1-6; 7 positions match TRBD1. Trimming took 8 bases from V and 5 from J; bases not matched to a gene: 15. Germline V gene sequence: CDR1 ENHRY, CDR2 SYGVKD. This CDR3 is 17 amino acids long. CDR3 in DNA: TGTGCCATCTCTGGACAGGAAGGAGAGGTCCATAATTCACCCCTCCACTTT. Translation gives CAISGQEGEVHNSPLHF.

The chain links TRBV6-5 to TRBJ2-5, with no clear D. V lost 2 bases and J 2 bases, leaving 9 bases between the germline ends. The CDR3 is made up of 14 amino acids. CDR1 and CDR2 from the germline V gene are MNHEY and SVGAGI. The CDR3 coding sequence is TGTGCCAGCAGTTACGGCAACATGCAAGAGACCCAGTACTTC. This codes for CASSYGNMQETQYF.

V gene TRBV25-1 combines with J gene TRBJ2-7; 7 positions agree with TRBD1. CDR3 length: 14 residues. From germline, CDR1 is MGHDK and CDR2 SYGVNS. V was pared by 5 bases and J by 1 base, with 5 bases of the junction left unmatched. CDR3 bases: TGTGCCAGCAGTTGGACAGGAAAATCCTACGAGCAGTACTTC. Translating it yields CASSWTGKSYEQYF.

This clone was seen ten or more times. The chain has TRBV5-6 and TRBJ1-2, with 7 nucleotides matching TRBD1. The CDR3 sequence is 16 residues long. V shed 5 bases, J shed 1 base, and the junction held 11 bases outside the gene matches. CDR1 is SGHDT, CDR2 YYEEEE, per germline. The CDR3 loop reads CASSPKMAGGNYGYTF. The CDR3 bases are TGTGCCAGCAGTCCTAAGATGGCAGGGGGTAACTATGGCTACACCTTC.

The chain combines TRBV7-2 with TRBJ2-1; 7 nucleotides align to TRBD2. CDR3 size: 16 residues. V lost 5 bases and J lost 1; bases outside the gene matches: 8. The germline V gene has CDR1 SGHTA and CDR2 FQGNSA. CDR3 amino acids: CASSLGSGESYNEQFF. The CDR3 DNA follows: TGTGCCAGCAGCCTAGGGAGCGGGGAGTCCTACAATGAGCAGTTCTTC.

The V call is TRBV13, the J call TRBJ1-6; a possible D gene is TRBD1 (5 bases). CDR1 PRHDT and CDR2 FYEKMQ come from the germline V gene (reference sequence). This CDR3 region has 17 residues. V was cut by 0 bases and J by 8 bases, with 17 bases left in between. Here the CDR3 reads CASSLGFGRGFDSPLHF. DNA for the CDR3: TGTGCCAGCAGCTTAGGCTTTGGTCGGGGGTTTGATTCACCCCTCCACTTT.

A note on this clone: Within the sample, other DNA sequences also encode this same CDR3. The J gene is TRBJ1-1, the V gene TRBV6-6; D is unclear. Trimming cost V 5 bases and J 1 base, with 8 bases left between them. In germline, CDR1 is MNHNY, CDR2 SVGAGI (reference sequence). The CDR3 length is 13 residues. CDR3 nucleotide sequence: TGTGCCAGCAGTCCGTACAGGAACACTGAAGCTTTCTTT. Translated: CASSPYRNTEAFF.

This clone was observed a few times. The same CDR3 is also encoded by other DNA sequences in this sample. The V gene is TRBV6-5, the J gene TRBJ2-1, with TRBD1 identical over 9 bases. Germline assignment: CDR1 MNHEY and CDR2 SVGAGI. The V and J ends lost 4 bases and 7 bases, in that order; junction bases with no gene match: 8. The CDR3 extends over 15 amino acids. The CDR3 bases are TGTGCCAGCAGTTCCACCGGGACAGGGCGGAATGAGCAGTTCTTC. It specifies CASSSTGTGRNEQFF.

The chain links TRBV14 to TRBJ2-7; perhaps TRBD2 as D (6 bases). Germline CDR1 and CDR2: SGHDN and FVKESK. CDR3 length: 12 residues. V dropped 4 bases and J dropped 4 bases, with 8 bases sitting between them. The CDR3 sequence: CASSPGGYEQYF. DNA for the CDR3: TGTGCCAGCAGCCCCGGGGGATACGAGCAGTACTTC.

CDR3 bases: TGTGCCAGCAGCTTACGTACGGGGGAATGGATGGACACTGAAGCTTTCTTT. Encoded protein: CASSLRTGEWMDTEAFF. This sequence joins TRBV5-6 and TRBJ1-1; TRBD1 is a possible D gene (5 bases). The CDR3 is 17 amino acids. The V gene lost 2 bases and the J gene lost 3 bases, with 20 bases spanning the gap. Germline V gene data show CDR1 as SGHDT and CDR2 as YYEEEE. Together with reference TRBV5-6 and TRBJ1-1, the CDR3 gives the full variable domain: DAGVTQSPTHLIKTRGQQVTLRCSPKSGHDTVSWYQQALGQGPQFIFQYYEEEERQRGNFPDRFSGHQFPNYSSELNVNALLLGDSALYLCASSLRTGEWMDTEAFFGQGTRLTVV.

The chain is built from TRBV7-2 and TRBJ1-5; no clear D gene. Trimming took off 4 bases at V and 0 bases at J, with 4 bases between the two ends. Germline CDR1 reads SGHTA; CDR2 reads FQGNSA. The CDR3 has 13 residues. CDR3 sequence (DNA): TGTGCCAGCAGCTCCTATAGCAATCAGCCCCAGCATTTT. It codes for CASSSYSNQPQHF. Full variable domain (remainder filled in from reference TRBV7-2 and TRBJ1-5): GAGVSQSPSNKVTEKGKDVELRCDPISGHTALYWYRQSLGQGLEFLIYFQGNSAPDKSGLPSDRFSAERTGGSVSTLTIQRTQQEDSAVYLCASSSYSNQPQHFGDGTRLSIL.

This clone came up once. The rearrangement uses TRBV7-9 and TRBJ2-7; tentatively, D is TRBD1 (5 bases). The germline gives CDR1 SEHNR, CDR2 FQNEAQ (reference sequence). The CDR3 length is 14 residues. Trimming took off 5 bases at V and 2 bases at J, with 13 bases between the two ends. CDR3 in DNA: TGTGCCAGCAGCGCTCCCGGACATCCCTACGAGCAGTACTTC. It yields the protein CASSAPGHPYEQYF.